These T cell receptor beta chains were read from a single sample in a study of CD8 T cells in Susac syndrome. TCRdb used MiXCR to reprocess the immunoSEQ multiplex PCR reads, holding one entry per CDR3 protein. The sample contains more than 200,000 distinct CDR3 sequences, about 93% of which appear only once. Sequences were obtained from CD4+ T cells from PBMCs. Source of these receptors: a human donor with multiple sclerosis. CDR3s leave out the opening cysteine and the closing phenylalanine or tryptophan. D genes are given only for firm matches.

D gene	V gene	J gene	CDR3 protein
NA	TRBV29-1	TRBJ2-5	SVEQDIQY
NA	TRBV24-1	TRBJ1-4	ATSEEANEKLF
NA	TRBV9	TRBJ1-1	ASSPSQAGMNTEAF
NA	TRBV7-2	TRBJ1-6	ASSLALGANSPLH
TRBD2	TRBV4-2	TRBJ2-5	ASSQDGGGRAWETQY
NA	TRBV12-3/TRBV12-4	TRBJ2-5	ASSLTRAGGMETQY
TRBD1	TRBV12-3/TRBV12-4	TRBJ2-2	ASRPRQGPNTGELF
NA	TRBV11-2	TRBJ2-5	ASSPGPGPHQETQY
NA	TRBV3-1	TRBJ1-5	ASSQDTRGPQH
TRBD2	TRBV27	TRBJ2-5	ASSSSGLPGGETQY
NA	TRBV19	TRBJ2-2	ASSPGGMNTGELF
NA	TRBV28	TRBJ2-7	ASRPPGQNYEQY
NA	TRBV20-1	TRBJ1-5	SARGEGIYNQPQH
NA	TRBV5-4	TRBJ1-2	ASSLIRAELNYGYT
NA	TRBV24-1	TRBJ1-2	ATSNRDGRHGYT
NA	TRBV4-1	TRBJ1-3	ASSQVAGSGNTIY
NA	TRBV11-2	TRBJ2-7	ASSLDLKFSYEQY
NA	TRBV3-1	TRBJ2-1	ASSQATPEQF
NA	TRBV3-1	TRBJ1-1	ASSPGTQDTEAF
NA	TRBV5-4	TRBJ1-2	ASSWPLGGPRRGGYT
NA	TRBV6-2/TRBV6-3	TRBJ1-5	ASSDPVHQPQH
TRBD1	TRBV3-1	TRBJ1-5	ASSPQGSDQPQH
NA	TRBV11-3	TRBJ2-4	ASSGSRYKNIQY
NA	TRBV4-1	TRBJ1-1	ASSQIERNTEAF
NA	TRBV20-1	TRBJ2-2	SAKRDPGELF
TRBD1	TRBV14	TRBJ2-1	ASSPGTALGEQF
TRBD1	TRBV10-3	TRBJ2-7	AIRATGFEQY
NA	TRBV7-8	TRBJ1-2	ASSLGETSHGYT
NA	TRBV30	TRBJ2-5	AWSVRPGETQY
TRBD1	TRBV20-1	TRBJ2-2	SAPDRVADTGELF
TRBD1	TRBV4-1	TRBJ1-1	ASSEAGGPMNTEAF
NA	TRBV30	TRBJ1-5	AWALEWGSDQPQH
TRBD1	TRBV12-3/TRBV12-4	TRBJ1-3	ASSSRTGGVAGNTIY
NA	TRBV5-1	TRBJ1-1	ASSLNSGDTEAF
NA	TRBV3-1	TRBJ1-5	ASSRTQGQPQH
NA	TRBV7-9	TRBJ2-1	ASSLDPHSYNEQF
NA	TRBV29-1	TRBJ1-1	SVGWTTNTEAF
NA	TRBV20-1	TRBJ1-1	SARDPRQAEAF
NA	TRBV29-1	TRBJ2-3	SVEFGGTDTQY
NA	TRBV4-2	TRBJ1-1	ASSQILDNTEAF
TRBD1	TRBV10-3	TRBJ1-1	AIRWDREGTEAF
NA	TRBV5-1	TRBJ2-2	ASSLAQGPTGELF
NA	TRBV6-5	TRBJ1-1	ASSFMINTEAF
NA	TRBV7-9	TRBJ1-2	ASSTRTEANYGYT
TRBD2	TRBV7-8	TRBJ2-1	ASSLVGLAGGPGEQF
NA	TRBV14	TRBJ1-1	ASSHTTLRSEAF
TRBD1	TRBV20-1	TRBJ2-7	SAPGRQGLYEQY
NA	TRBV30	TRBJ2-7	AWSFTGWSYEQY
NA	TRBV10-1	TRBJ2-7	ASSESGVYEQY
NA	TRBV12-3/TRBV12-4	TRBJ2-7	ASSFGRVRETH
NA	TRBV29-1	TRBJ2-5	SVEVGQGWETQY
NA	TRBV30	TRBJ1-3	AWSVGRRLSAIY
NA	TRBV20-1	TRBJ2-5	SARETGLETQY
NA	TRBV10-3	TRBJ1-1	AISESLTVNTEAF